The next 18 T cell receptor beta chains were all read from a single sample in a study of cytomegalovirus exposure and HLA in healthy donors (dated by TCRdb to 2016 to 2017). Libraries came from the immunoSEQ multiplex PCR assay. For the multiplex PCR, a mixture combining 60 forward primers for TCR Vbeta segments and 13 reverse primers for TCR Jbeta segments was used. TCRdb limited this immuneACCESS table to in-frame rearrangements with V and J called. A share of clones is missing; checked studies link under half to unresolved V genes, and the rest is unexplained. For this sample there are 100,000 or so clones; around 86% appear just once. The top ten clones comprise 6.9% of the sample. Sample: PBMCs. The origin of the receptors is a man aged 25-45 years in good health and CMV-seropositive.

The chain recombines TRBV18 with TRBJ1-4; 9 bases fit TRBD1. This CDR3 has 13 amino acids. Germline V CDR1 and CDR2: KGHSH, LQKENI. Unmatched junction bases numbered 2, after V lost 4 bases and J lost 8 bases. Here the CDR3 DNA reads TGTGCCAGCTCACAGGGACAGGGCGAAAAACTGTTTTTT. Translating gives CASSQGQGEKLFF.

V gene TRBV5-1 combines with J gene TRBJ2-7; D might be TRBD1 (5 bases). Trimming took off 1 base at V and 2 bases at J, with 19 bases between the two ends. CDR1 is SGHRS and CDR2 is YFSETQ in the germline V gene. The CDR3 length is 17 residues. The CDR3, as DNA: TGCGCCAGCAGCTTGTCTCCGGACACCTATCCACCCTACGAGCAGTACTTC. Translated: CASSLSPDTYPPYEQYF.

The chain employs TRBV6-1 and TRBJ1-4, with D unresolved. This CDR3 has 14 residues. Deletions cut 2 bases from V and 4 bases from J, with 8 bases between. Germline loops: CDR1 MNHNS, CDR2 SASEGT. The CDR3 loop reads CASSETSFNEKLFF. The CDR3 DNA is TGTGCCAGCAGTGAAACCAGTTTTAATGAAAAACTGTTTTTT.

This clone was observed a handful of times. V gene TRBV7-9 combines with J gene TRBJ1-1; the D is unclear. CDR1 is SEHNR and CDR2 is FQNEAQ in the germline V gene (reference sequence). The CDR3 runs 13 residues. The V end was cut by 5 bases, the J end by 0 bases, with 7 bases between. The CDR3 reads CASSLDMNTEAFF. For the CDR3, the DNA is TGTGCCAGCAGCCTCGACATGAACACTGAAGCTTTCTTT.

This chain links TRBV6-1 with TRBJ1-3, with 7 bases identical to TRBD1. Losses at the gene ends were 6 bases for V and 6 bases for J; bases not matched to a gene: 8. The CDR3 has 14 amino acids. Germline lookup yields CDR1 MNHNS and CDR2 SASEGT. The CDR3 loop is CASRAGTETNTIYF. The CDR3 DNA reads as TGTGCCAGCAGGGCCGGGACAGAGACAAACACCATATATTTT.

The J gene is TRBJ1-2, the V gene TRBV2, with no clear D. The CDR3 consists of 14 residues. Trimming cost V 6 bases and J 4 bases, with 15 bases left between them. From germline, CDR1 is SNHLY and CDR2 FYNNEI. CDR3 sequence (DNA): TGTGCCAGCAGGCCACGGGGTTTGACCTATGGCTACACCTTC. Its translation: CASRPRGLTYGYTF.

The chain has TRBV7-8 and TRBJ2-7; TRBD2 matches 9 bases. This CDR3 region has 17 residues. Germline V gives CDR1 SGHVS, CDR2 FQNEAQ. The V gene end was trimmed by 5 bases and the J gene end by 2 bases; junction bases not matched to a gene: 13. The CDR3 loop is CASSAPGSGGPTYEQYF. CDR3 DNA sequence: TGTGCCAGCAGCGCACCAGGGAGCGGGGGGCCCACCTACGAGCAGTACTTC. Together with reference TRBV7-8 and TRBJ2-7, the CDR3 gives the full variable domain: GAGVSQSPRYKVAKRGQDVALRCDPISGHVSLFWYQQALGQGPEFLTYFQNEAQLDKSGLPSDRFFAERPEGSVSTLKIQRTQQEDSAVYLCASSAPGSGGPTYEQYFGPGTRLTVT.

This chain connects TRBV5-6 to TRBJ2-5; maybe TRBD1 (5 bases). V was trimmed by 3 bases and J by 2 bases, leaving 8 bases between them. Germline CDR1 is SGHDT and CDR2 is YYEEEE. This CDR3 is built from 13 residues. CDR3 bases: TGTGCCAGCAGCTACCGACAGCAAGAGACCCAGTACTTC. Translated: CASSYRQQETQYF.

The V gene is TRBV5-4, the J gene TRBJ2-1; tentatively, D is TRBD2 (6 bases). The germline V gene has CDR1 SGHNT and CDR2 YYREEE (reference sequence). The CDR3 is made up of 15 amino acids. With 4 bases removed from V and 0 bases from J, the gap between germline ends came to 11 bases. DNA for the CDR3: TGTGCCAGCAGCAAGGACGGGAGCTCCTACAATGAGCAGTTCTTC. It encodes CASSKDGSSYNEQFF. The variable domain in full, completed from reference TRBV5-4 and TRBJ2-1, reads ETGVTQSPTHLIKTRGQQVTLRCSSQSGHNTVSWYQQALGQGPQFIFQYYREEENGRGNFPPRFSGLQFPNYSSELNVNALELDDSALYLCASSKDGSSYNEQFFGPGTRLTVL.

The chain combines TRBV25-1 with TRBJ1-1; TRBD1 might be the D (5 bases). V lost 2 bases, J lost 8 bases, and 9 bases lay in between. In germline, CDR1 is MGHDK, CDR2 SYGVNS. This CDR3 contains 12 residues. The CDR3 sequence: CASSEVRVEAFF. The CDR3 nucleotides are TGTGCCAGCAGTGAAGTCAGGGTGGAAGCTTTCTTT.

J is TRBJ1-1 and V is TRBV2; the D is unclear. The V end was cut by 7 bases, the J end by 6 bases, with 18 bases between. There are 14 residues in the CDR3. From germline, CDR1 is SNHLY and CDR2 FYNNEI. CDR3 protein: CASIPTAAAPEAFF. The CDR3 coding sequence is TGTGCCAGCATACCCACCGCGGCGGCCCCTGAAGCTTTCTTT.

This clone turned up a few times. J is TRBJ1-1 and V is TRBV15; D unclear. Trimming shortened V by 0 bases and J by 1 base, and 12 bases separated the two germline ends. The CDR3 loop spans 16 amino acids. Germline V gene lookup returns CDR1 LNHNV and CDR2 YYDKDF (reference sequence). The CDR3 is CATSRDAGSWNTEAFF. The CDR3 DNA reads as TGTGCCACCAGCAGAGATGCAGGCAGCTGGAACACTGAAGCTTTCTTT.

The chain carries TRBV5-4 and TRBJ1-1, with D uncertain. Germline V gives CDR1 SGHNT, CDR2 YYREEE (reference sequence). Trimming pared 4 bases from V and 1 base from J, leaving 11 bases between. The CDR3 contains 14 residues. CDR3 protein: CASSPPLENTEAFF. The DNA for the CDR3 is TGTGCCAGCAGCCCCCCCTTAGAGAACACTGAAGCTTTCTTT.

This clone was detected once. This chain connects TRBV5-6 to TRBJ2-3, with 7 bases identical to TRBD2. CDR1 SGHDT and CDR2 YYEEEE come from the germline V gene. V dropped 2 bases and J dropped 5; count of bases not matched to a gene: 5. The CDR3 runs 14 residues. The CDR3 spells CASSLRGDGDTQYF. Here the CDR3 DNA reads TGTGCCAGCAGCTTACGGGGGGACGGAGATACGCAGTATTTT. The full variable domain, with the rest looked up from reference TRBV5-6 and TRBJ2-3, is DAGVTQSPTHLIKTRGQQVTLRCSPKSGHDTVSWYQQALGQGPQFIFQYYEEEERQRGNFPDRFSGHQFPNYSSELNVNALLLGDSALYLCASSLRGDGDTQYFGPGTRLTVL.

In nucleotides, the CDR3 is TGCGCCAGCAGCTTGTGGGGGGGGCAAGGCTATGGCTACACCTTC. This gives the protein CASSLWGGQGYGYTF. V gene TRBV5-1 combines with J gene TRBJ1-2; D possibly corresponds to TRBD1 (6 bases). Per the germline V gene, CDR1 is SGHRS and CDR2 is YFSETQ. The CDR3 is 15 amino acids. Deletions cut 1 base from V and 4 bases from J, with 14 bases between.

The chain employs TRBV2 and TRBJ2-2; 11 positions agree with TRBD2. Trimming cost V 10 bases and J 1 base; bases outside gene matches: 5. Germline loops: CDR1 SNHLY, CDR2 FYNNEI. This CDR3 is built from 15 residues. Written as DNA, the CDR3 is TGTGCCACCCCAGGACTAGCGGGGAACACCGGGGAGCTGTTTTTT. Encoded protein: CATPGLAGNTGELFF. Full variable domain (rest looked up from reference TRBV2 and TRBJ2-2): EPEVTQTPSHQVTQMGQEVILRCVPISNHLYFYWYRQILGQKVEFLVSFYNNEISEKSEIFDDQFSVERPDGSNFTLKIRSTKLEDSAMYFCATPGLAGNTGELFFGEGSRLTVL.

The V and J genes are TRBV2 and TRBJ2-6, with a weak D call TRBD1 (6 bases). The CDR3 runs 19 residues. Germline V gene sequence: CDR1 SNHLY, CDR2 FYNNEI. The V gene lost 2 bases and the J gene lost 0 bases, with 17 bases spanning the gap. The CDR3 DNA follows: TGTGCCAGCAGTGAATGGGGCAGGACAGCCACCTCTGGGGCCAACGTCCTGACTTTC. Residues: CASSEWGRTATSGANVLTF.

In nucleotides, the CDR3 is TGCAGCGTTAAGGGACTAGCGGGGGTAGAGGAGACCCAGTACTTC. Encoded protein: CSVKGLAGVEETQYF. This chain links TRBV29-1 with TRBJ2-5; 14 nucleotides line up with TRBD2. CDR1 is SQVTM and CDR2 is ANQGSEA in the germline V gene. Trimming cost V 5 bases and J 5 bases; bases outside gene matches: 7. CDR3 length: 15 amino acids.